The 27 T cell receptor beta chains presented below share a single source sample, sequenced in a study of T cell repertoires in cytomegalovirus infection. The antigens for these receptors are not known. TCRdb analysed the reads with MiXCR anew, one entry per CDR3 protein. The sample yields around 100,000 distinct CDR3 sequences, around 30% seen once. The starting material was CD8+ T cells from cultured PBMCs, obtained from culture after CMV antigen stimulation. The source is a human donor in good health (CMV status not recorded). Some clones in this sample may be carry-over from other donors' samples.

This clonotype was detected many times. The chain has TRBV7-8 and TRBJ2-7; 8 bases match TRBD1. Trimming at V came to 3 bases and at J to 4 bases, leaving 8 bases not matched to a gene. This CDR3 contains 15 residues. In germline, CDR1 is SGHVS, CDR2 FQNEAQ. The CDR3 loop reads CASSFGTGVMYEQYF. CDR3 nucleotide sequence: TGTGCCAGCAGCTTTGGGACAGGTGTCATGTACGAGCAGTACTTC.

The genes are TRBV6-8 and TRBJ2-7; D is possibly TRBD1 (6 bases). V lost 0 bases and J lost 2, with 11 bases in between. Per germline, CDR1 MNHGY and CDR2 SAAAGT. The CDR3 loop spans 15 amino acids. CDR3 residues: CASSYSAGVTYEQYF. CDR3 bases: TGTGCCAGCAGTTACTCTGCAGGGGTTACCTACGAGCAGTACTTC.

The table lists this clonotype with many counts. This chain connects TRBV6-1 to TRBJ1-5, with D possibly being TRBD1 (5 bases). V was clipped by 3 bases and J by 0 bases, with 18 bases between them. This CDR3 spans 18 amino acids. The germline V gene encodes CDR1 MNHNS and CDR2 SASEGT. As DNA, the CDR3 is TGTGCCAGCAGTGAGGTTGGCCAGGGTCACTATAGCAATCAGCCCCAGCATTTT. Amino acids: CASSEVGQGHYSNQPQHF.

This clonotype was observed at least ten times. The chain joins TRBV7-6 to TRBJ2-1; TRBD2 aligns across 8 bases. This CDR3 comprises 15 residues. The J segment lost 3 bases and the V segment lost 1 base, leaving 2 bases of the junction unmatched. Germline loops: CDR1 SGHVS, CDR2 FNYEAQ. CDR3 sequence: CASSLGGGYYNEQFF. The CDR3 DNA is TGTGCCAGCAGCTTAGGCGGGGGGTACTACAATGAGCAGTTCTTC.

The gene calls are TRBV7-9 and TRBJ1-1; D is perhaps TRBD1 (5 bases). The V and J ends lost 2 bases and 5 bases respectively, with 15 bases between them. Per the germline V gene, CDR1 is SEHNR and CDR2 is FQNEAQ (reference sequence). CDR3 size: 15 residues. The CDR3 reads CASSLWSGGGTEAFF. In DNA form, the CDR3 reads TGTGCCAGCAGCTTATGGTCGGGGGGAGGAACTGAAGCTTTCTTT. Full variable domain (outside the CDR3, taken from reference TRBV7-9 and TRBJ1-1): DTGVSQNPRHKITKRGQNVTFRCDPISEHNRLYWYRQTLGQGPEFLTYFQNEAQLEKSRLLSDRFSAERPKGSFSTLEIQRTEQGDSAMYLCASSLWSGGGTEAFFGQGTRLTVV.

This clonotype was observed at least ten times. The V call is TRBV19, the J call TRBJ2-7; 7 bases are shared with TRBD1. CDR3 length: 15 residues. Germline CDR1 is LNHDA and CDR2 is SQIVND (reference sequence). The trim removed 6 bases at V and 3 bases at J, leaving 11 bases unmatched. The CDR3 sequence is CASSPSFGTVYEQYF. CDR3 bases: TGTGCCAGTAGCCCATCTTTCGGGACAGTCTACGAGCAGTACTTC.

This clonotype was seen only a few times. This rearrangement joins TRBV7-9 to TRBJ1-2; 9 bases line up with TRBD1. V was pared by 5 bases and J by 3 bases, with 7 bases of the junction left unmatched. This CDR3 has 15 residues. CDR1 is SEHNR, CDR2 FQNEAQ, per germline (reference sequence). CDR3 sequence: CASSPDRGDHYGYTF. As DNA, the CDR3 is TGTGCCAGCAGCCCGGACAGGGGAGACCACTATGGCTACACCTTC.

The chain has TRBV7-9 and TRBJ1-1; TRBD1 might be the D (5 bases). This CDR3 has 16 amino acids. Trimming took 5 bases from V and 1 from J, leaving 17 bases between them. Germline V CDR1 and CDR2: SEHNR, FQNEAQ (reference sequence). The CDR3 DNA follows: TGTGCCAGCAGCCCCGGGGGGGGGAGTTGGAACACTGAAGCTTTCTTT. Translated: CASSPGGGSWNTEAFF. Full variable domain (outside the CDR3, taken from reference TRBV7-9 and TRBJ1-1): DTGVSQNPRHKITKRGQNVTFRCDPISEHNRLYWYRQTLGQGPEFLTYFQNEAQLEKSRLLSDRFSAERPKGSFSTLEIQRTEQGDSAMYLCASSPGGGSWNTEAFFGQGTRLTVV.

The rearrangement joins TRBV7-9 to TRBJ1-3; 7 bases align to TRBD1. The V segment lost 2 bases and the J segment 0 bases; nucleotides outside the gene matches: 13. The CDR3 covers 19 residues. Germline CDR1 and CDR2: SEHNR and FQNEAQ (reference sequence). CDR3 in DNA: TGTGCCAGCAGCTTATTCCCCCGCGTGGGGACAGCCTCTGGAAACACCATATATTTT. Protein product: CASSLFPRVGTASGNTIYF.

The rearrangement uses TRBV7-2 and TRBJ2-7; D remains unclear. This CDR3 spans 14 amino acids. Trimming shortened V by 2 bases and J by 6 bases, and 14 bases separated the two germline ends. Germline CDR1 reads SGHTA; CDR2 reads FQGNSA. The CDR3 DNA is TGTGCCAGCAGCTTACTTTCAGGTGGGCTCGAGCAGTACTTC. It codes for CASSLLSGGLEQYF. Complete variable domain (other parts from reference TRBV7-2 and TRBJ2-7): GAGVSQSPSNKVTEKGKDVELRCDPISGHTALYWYRQSLGQGLEFLIYFQGNSAPDKSGLPSDRFSAERTGGSVSTLTIQRTQQEDSAVYLCASSLLSGGLEQYFGPGTRLTVT.

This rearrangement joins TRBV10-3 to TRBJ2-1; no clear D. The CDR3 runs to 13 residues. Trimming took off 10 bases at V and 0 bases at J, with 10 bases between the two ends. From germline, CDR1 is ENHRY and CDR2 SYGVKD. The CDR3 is CATLSSSYNEQFF. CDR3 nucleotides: TGTGCCACCCTCTCTAGCTCCTACAATGAGCAGTTCTTC.

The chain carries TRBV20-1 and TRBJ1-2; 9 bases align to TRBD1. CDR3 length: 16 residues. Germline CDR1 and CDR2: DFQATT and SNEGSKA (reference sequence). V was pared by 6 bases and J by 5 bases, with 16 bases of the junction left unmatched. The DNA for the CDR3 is TGCAGTGCCACTAATTCGGACAGGGGAGGAAGGTATGGCTACACCTTC. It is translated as CSATNSDRGGRYGYTF.

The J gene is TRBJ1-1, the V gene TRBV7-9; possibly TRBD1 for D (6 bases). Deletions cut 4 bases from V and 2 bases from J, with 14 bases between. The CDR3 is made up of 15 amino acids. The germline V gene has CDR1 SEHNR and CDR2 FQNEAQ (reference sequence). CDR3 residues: CASSSTGFFNTEAFF. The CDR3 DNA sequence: TGTGCCAGCAGCTCGACAGGATTCTTTAACACTGAAGCTTTCTTT.

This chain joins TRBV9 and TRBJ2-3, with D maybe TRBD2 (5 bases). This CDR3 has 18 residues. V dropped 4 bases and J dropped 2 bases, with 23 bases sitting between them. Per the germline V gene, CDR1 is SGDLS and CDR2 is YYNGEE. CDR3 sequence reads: CASSSNPNGADDTDTQYF. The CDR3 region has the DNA TGTGCCAGCAGCTCCAACCCGAACGGAGCGGATGACACAGATACGCAGTATTTT.

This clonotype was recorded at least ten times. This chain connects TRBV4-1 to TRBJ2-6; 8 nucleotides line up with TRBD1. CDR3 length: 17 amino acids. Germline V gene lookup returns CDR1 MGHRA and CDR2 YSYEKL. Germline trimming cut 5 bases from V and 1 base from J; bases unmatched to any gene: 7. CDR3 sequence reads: CASSASQGASGANVLTF. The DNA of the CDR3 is TGCGCCAGCAGCGCTAGCCAGGGGGCATCTGGGGCCAACGTCCTGACTTTC.

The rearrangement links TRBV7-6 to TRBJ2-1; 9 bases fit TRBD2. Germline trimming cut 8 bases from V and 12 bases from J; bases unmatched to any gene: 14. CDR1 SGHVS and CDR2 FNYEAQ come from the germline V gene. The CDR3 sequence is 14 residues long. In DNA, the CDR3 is TGTGCCAGCTTGGGGTCTAGCGGGATCACATGGCAGTTCTTC. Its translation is CASLGSSGITWQFF.

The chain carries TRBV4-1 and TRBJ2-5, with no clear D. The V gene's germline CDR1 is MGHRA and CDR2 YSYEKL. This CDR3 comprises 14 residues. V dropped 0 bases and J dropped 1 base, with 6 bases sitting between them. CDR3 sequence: CASSQDPLQETQYF. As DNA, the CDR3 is TGCGCCAGCAGCCAAGACCCCCTCCAAGAGACCCAGTACTTC.

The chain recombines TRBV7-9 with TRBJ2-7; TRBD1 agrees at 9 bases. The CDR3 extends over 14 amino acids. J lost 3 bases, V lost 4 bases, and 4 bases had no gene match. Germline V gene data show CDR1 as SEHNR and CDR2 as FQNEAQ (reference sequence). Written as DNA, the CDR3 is TGTGCCAGCAGCTCGGACAGGGGTTACTACGAGCAGTACTTC. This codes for CASSSDRGYYEQYF. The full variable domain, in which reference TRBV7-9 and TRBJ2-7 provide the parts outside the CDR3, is DTGVSQNPRHKITKRGQNVTFRCDPISEHNRLYWYRQTLGQGPEFLTYFQNEAQLEKSRLLSDRFSAERPKGSFSTLEIQRTEQGDSAMYLCASSSDRGYYEQYFGPGTRLTVT.

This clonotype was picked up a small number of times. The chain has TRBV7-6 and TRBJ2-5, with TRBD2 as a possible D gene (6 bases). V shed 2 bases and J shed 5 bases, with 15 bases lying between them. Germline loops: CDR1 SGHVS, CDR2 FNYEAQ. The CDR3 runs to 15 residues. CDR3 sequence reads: CASSLSNGGGETQYF. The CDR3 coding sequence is TGTGCCAGCAGCTTAAGTAACGGAGGAGGGGAGACCCAGTACTTC.

CDR3 nucleotides: TGTGCCAGCACCCGACCGGGACAGAACTATGGCTACACCTTC. Protein product: CASTRPGQNYGYTF. The V gene is TRBV7-9, the J gene TRBJ1-2; 7 nucleotides match TRBD1. V shed 7 bases and J 2 bases; nucleotides not matched to a gene: 7. There are 14 residues in the CDR3. The germline CDR1 and CDR2 sequences are SEHNR and FQNEAQ (reference sequence).

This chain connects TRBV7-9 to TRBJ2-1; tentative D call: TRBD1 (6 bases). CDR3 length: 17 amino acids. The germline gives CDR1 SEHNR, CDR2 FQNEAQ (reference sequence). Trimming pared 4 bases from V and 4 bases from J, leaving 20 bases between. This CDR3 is CASSSNQRDIKYNEQFF. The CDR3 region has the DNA TGTGCCAGCAGCTCGAACCAGAGGGACATAAAATACAATGAGCAGTTCTTC.

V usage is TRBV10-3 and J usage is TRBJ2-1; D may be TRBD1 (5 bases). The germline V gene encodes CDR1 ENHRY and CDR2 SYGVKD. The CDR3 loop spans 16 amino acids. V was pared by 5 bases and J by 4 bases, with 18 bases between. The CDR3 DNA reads TGTGCCATCAGTAAGGGCCAGGGCGTGGGTTACAATGAGCAGTTCTTC. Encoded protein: CAISKGQGVGYNEQFF.

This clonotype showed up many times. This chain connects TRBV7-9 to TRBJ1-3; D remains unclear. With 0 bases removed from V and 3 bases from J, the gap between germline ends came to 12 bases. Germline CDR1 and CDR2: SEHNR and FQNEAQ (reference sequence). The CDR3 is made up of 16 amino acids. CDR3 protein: CASSLARTSVGNTIYF. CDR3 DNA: TGTGCCAGCAGCTTAGCTCGGACGTCTGTTGGAAACACCATATATTTT. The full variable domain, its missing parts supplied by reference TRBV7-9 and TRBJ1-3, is DTGVSQNPRHKITKRGQNVTFRCDPISEHNRLYWYRQTLGQGPEFLTYFQNEAQLEKSRLLSDRFSAERPKGSFSTLEIQRTEQGDSAMYLCASSLARTSVGNTIYFGEGSWLTVV.

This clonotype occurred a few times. CDR3 sequence reads: CASRLWTGHDEQFF. The CDR3 region has the DNA TGTGCCAGCAGACTATGGACAGGGCACGATGAGCAGTTCTTC. The chain has TRBV7-2 and TRBJ2-1; TRBD1 agrees at 8 bases. The germline V gene encodes CDR1 SGHTA and CDR2 FQGNSA. CDR3 length equals 14 residues. Unmatched junction bases numbered 9, after V lost 6 bases and J lost 8 bases.

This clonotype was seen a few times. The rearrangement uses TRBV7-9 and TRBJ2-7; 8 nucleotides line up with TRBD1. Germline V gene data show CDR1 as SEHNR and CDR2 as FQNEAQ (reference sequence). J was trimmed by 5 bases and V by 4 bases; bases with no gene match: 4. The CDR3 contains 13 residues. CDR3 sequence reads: CASSSGQGDEQYF. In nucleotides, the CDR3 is TGTGCCAGCAGCTCCGGACAGGGCGACGAGCAGTACTTC.

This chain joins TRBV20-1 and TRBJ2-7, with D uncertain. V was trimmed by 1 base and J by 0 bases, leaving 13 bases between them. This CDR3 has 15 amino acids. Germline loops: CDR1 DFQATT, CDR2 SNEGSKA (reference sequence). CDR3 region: CSARGGRELSYEQYF. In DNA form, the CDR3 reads TGCAGTGCTAGAGGAGGTCGAGAACTCTCCTACGAGCAGTACTTC.

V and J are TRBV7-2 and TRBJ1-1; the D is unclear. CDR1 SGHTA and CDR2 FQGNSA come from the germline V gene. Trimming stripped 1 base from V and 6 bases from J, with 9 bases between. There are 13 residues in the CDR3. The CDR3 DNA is TGTGCCAGCAGCTTAGTTCCCCACCCTGAAGCTTTCTTT. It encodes CASSLVPHPEAFF.